This T cell receptor (beta chain) was captured by sequencing in a study of T-cell memory formation after mild COVID-19 (dated by TCRdb to the early 2020s). Regarding the study in general: Most TCR sequence clusters were specific to one of the two donors. The cohort was made up of two young adult volunteers, one female and one male, who were previously healthy. In a couple of donors, T-cell clones that expanded and contracted after mild COVID-19 were followed by sequencing TCRalpha and TCRbeta repertoires longitudinally.

Ficoll-Paque density gradient centrifugation was used to isolate PBMCs. Clipping removes 6 bases from V and 7 bases from J, with 8 as the unmatched junction base count. Including the terminal cysteine and phenylalanine, the CDR3 comprises 13 residues. Of all the DNA, just the CDR3 is kept, 39 bases in frame from base 1. CDR1 and CDR2, per the germline V gene (reference sequence), are DFQATT and SNEGSKA. The instrument was an Illumina NovaSeq 6000. Using 5'RACE with constant-segment primers, TCRalpha and TCRbeta cDNA libraries were constructed, with sample barcodes and unique molecular identifiers added in the process. Trizol reagent was used to extract RNA from every sample. Libraries were amplified in two PCR steps, with a second sample barcode and Illumina TruSeq adapters added in the second step. Sequencing of libraries was performed on an Illumina NovaSeq with 2 x 150 bp paired-end reads. On the authors' methods: Demultiplexing of reads and collapsing into UMI-guided consensus sequences were performed with migec v1.2.7. Using mixcr v2.1.11, UMI consensuses were aligned to TRA and TRB V and J templates and then assembled into clonotypes. Clonotypes were classified as expanded or contracted when called significant by both edgeR and NoisET, with noise models trained on biological replicates. For edgeR calls, the cutoffs were a false discovery rate-adjusted p below 0.01 and a log2 fold-change threshold of 1. As an exploratory analysis of dynamics, PCA with hierarchical clustering was applied to max-normalized trajectories of the 1000 most abundant clonotypes. Separately sequenced CD4+ and CD8+ repertoires were used to assign the CD4 or CD8 phenotype of responding clones. TCRdb trimmed public reads at Q25 via fastp, called clones via MiXCR and kept in-frame beta chains. Rows matching on CDR3 protein sequence are summarized as one entry with the most common DNA and genes. The V and J calls shown here were made by TCRdb, not taken from the authors' results. The sample table shows about 340,000 distinct CDR3 sequences, and about 16% are seen once. The ten largest clonotypes hold approximately 20% of the sample.

The sample holds one count of this clonotype. Its antigen remains undetermined. There are no base qualities to consult, and no much larger clone falls within one base. One read alone provides weak support. What the work shows at the level of the full study, not this receptor alone: Contracting CD4+ clones were found mainly in CM and EM memory subsets, while CD8+ clones were enriched in EMRA. SARS-CoV-2 specificity of the second-wave clones peaking on day 37 was not confirmed. Some responding clones were detected in pre-infection memory, which suggested that pre-existing cross-reactive memory T cells had joined the SARS-CoV-2 response. Clones contracting from day 15 to 85 had balanced CD4/CD8 phenotypes, while a second wave expanding from day 15 to 37 was biased towards CD4+. Only a couple of mild cases were covered in the study, and larger cohorts including severe cases with pre-infection samples were considered necessary.

Sequences were obtained from PBMCs or a T cell subset sorted from them (not recorded which). This sequence was found in a man aged 18 to 29 who had mild COVID-19 (a few samples of this study predate the infection). The sample titles of this study are shuffled in the database, so cell type and time point are left out; the donor was told from shared clones. The V and J genes are TRBV20-1 and TRBJ2-1, with TRBD2 identical over 8 junction bases. The sequenced DNA is TGCAGTGCCCCTCGGACTAGCCGTAATGAGCAGTTCTTC. Translated, this is CSAPRTSRNEQFF.